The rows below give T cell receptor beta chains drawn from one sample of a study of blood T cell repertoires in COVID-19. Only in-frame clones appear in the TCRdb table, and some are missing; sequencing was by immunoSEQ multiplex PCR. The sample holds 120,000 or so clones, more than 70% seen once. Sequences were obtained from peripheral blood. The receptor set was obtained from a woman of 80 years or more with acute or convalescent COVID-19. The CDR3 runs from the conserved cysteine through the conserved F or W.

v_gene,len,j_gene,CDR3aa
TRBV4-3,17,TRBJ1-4,CASSQELVRGKGEKLFF
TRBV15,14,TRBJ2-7,CATSRGQGSYEQYF
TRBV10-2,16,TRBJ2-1,CASSEMGLADYNEQFF
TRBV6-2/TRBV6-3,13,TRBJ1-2,CASSFDRIYGYTF
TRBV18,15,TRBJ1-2,CASSLTKDRGYGYTF
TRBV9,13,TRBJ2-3,CASSVWALYTQYF
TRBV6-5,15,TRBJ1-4,CASSTTGSTNEKLFF
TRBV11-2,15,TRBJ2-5,CASSRGTGERETQYF
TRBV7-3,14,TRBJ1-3,CASSLDSYGNTIYF
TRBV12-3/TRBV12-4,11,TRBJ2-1,CASTSRNEQFF
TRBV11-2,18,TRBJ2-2,CASRRGLAGGPNTGELFF
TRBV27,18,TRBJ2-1,CASSLRIGGASSYNEQFF
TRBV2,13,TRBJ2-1,CASSEAPARGQFF
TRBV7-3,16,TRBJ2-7,CASSLTSGQGAREQYF
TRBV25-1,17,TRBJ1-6,CASSEWGQGAGNSPLHF
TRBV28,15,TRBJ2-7,CASSSPGQGAYEQYF
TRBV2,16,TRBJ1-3,CASSRDRTSSGNTIYF
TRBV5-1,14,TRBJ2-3,CASSLGTGTDTQYF
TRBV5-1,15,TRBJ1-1,CASSSDRQTNTEAFF
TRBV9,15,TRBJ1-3,CASSVGTVSANTIYF
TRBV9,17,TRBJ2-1,CASSGARFAGFSNEQFF
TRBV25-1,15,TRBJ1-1,CASSDSLTSGWLAFF
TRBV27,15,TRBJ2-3,CASRRELAGGDTQYF
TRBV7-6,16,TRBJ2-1,CASSLRPGLAGLEQFF
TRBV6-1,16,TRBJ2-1,CASSGKRERAFNEQFF
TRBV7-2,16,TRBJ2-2,CASSLKRQMNTGELFF
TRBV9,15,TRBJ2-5,CASSVAGGLQETQYF
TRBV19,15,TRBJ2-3,CASSTLAVLTDTQYF
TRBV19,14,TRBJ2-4,CASRVGTEKNIQYF
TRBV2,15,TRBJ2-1,CASSSGGSGYNEQFF
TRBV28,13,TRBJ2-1,CASSFSTSFSQFF
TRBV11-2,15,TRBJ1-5,CASSPGDRVNQPQHF
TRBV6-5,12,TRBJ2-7,CASTPGGGEQYF
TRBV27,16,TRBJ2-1,CASSSPRGSSYNEQFF
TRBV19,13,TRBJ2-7,CASSTVLAREQYF
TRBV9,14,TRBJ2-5,CASSVGGAGGTQYF
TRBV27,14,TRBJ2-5,CASSALQGRETQYF
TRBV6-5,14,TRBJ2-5,CASSLSQGGETQYF
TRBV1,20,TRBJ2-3,CTSSQEKTGTSGSSTDTQYF
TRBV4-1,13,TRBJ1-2,CASSQGQYYGYTF
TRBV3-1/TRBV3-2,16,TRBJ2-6,CASSPVGYGGANVLTF
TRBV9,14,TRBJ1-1,CASSVAGGAAEAFF
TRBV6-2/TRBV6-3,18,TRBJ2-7,CASSPTPPTSQGSYEQYF
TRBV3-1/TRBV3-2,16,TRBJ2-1,CASSQVDLASYNEQFF
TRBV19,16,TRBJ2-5,CASRHQGTGGSETQYF
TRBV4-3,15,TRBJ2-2,CASSQGYPNTGELFF
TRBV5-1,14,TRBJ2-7,CASSFTGTDYEQYF
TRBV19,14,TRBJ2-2,CASKTVRNTGELFF
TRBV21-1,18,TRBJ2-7,CASSHRLAGGPSSYEQYF
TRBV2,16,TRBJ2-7,CASRFAVGPSSYEQYF
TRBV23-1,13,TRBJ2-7,CACPFESSYEQYF
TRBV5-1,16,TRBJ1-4,CASSLDRAMAGEKLFF
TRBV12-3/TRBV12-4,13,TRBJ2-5,CASSLIDLETQYF
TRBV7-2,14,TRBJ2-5,CASSAGALWETQYF
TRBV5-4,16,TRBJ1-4,CASSAGQGAGGEKLFF
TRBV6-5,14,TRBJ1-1,CASSYRYRGGEAFF
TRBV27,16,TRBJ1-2,CASSPRGGAANYGYTF